These T cell receptor beta chains were read from a single sample in a study of Graves' ophthalmopathy and Graves' hyperthyroidism. One entry per CDR3 protein results from TCRdb running MiXCR on the multiplex PCR reads. Found here are approximately 700,000 distinct CDR3 sequences, roughly 41% of them singletons; the top ten hold 44%. Source material: peripheral blood. The receptors were gathered from an adult man with Graves' ophthalmopathy. Each CDR3 is given with its conserved first and last residue. The D gene is left open where the match is weak. The listing skips clone size in some rows; elsewhere it reads once, few, many or a size class.

D gene: TRBD1; J gene: TRBJ1-6; clone size: many; V gene: TRBV19; CDR3 protein: CASSTVQLGTGGSPLHF; CDR3 DNA: TGTGCCAGTAGTACCGTACAGCTCGGGACAGGGGGCTCACCCCTCCACTTT
D gene: NA; J gene: TRBJ1-2; clone size: few; V gene: TRBV7-9; CDR3 protein: CASSLIAGGYTF; CDR3 DNA: TGTGCCAGCAGCTTAATAGCCGGGGGCTACACCTTC
D gene: NA; J gene: TRBJ2-7; clone size: many; V gene: TRBV20-1; CDR3 protein: CSASIQDYEQYF; CDR3 DNA: TGCAGTGCTAGTATCCAGGACTACGAGCAGTACTTC
D gene: NA; J gene: TRBJ1-2; clone size: once; V gene: TRBV29-1; CDR3 protein: CSVGGGTYGYTF; CDR3 DNA: TGCAGCGTTGGGGGCGGAACCTATGGCTACACCTTC
D gene: TRBD1; J gene: TRBJ2-5; clone size: NA; V gene: TRBV29-1; CDR3 protein: CSADRGRGETQYF; CDR3 DNA: TGCAGCGCTGACAGGGGGCGCGGGGAGACCCAGTACTTC
D gene: NA; J gene: TRBJ2-3; clone size: few; V gene: TRBV7-9; CDR3 protein: CASSIQTDTQYF; CDR3 DNA: TGTGCCAGCAGCATCCAAACAGATACGCAGTATTTT
D gene: NA; J gene: TRBJ1-2; clone size: NA; V gene: TRBV19; CDR3 protein: CAGSLQGGYGYTF; CDR3 DNA: TGTGCCGGTAGCCTACAGGGAGGCTATGGCTACACCTTC
D gene: TRBD1; J gene: TRBJ2-7; clone size: few; V gene: TRBV20-1; CDR3 protein: CSATGQDASEQYF; CDR3 DNA: TGCAGTGCTACGGGACAGGACGCGAGCGAGCAGTACTTC
D gene: NA; J gene: TRBJ2-5; clone size: many; V gene: TRBV20-1; CDR3 protein: CSARQQETQYF; CDR3 DNA: TGCAGTGCTAGACAGCAAGAGACCCAGTACTTC
D gene: NA; J gene: TRBJ2-6; clone size: NA; V gene: TRBV7-2; CDR3 protein: CASSLSGRTGDSGANVLTF; CDR3 DNA: TGTGCCAGCAGCTTAAGTGGGAGGACGGGAGACTCTGGGGCCAACGTCCTGACTTTC
D gene: NA; J gene: TRBJ2-7; clone size: few; V gene: TRBV20-1; CDR3 protein: CSLVVKYEQYF; CDR3 DNA: TGCAGTCTAGTGGTAAAATACGAGCAGTACTTC
D gene: NA; J gene: TRBJ1-2; clone size: NA; V gene: TRBV2; CDR3 protein: CASSYGSGAHSNYGYTF; CDR3 DNA: TGTGCCAGCAGTTACGGTTCAGGGGCACACTCTAACTATGGCTACACCTTC
D gene: NA; J gene: TRBJ2-6; clone size: many; V gene: TRBV12-3/TRBV12-4; CDR3 protein: CASSLMGSGANVLTF; CDR3 DNA: TGTGCCAGCAGTTTGATGGGCTCTGGGGCCAACGTCCTGACTTTC
D gene: TRBD2; J gene: TRBJ2-7; clone size: NA; V gene: TRBV10-3; CDR3 protein: CASSIGRENDEQYF; CDR3 DNA: TGTGCCAGCAGTATTGGGAGGGAGAACGACGAGCAGTACTTC
D gene: NA; J gene: TRBJ1-2; clone size: NA; V gene: TRBV29-1; CDR3 protein: CSQVHRRSRYGYTF; CDR3 DNA: TGCAGCCAAGTCCACAGGCGCTCCCGGTATGGCTACACCTTC
D gene: NA; J gene: TRBJ1-1; clone size: NA; V gene: TRBV9; CDR3 protein: CASSVGVVGYTEAFF; CDR3 DNA: TGTGCCAGCAGCGTAGGGGTGGTAGGGTATACTGAAGCTTTCTTT
D gene: NA; J gene: TRBJ1-1; clone size: many; V gene: TRBV9; CDR3 protein: CASSVVVNTEAFF; CDR3 DNA: TGTGCCAGCAGCGTAGTAGTGAACACTGAAGCTTTCTTT
D gene: NA; J gene: TRBJ1-4; clone size: few; V gene: TRBV11-2; CDR3 protein: CASSWRGATNEKLFF; CDR3 DNA: TGTGCCAGCAGCTGGCGGGGGGCAACTAATGAAAAACTGTTTTTT
D gene: TRBD1; J gene: TRBJ2-5; clone size: NA; V gene: TRBV2; CDR3 protein: CASVWEKRGLRTQYF; CDR3 DNA: TGTGCCAGCGTTTGGGAAAAAAGGGGGCTGAGGACCCAGTACTTC
D gene: NA; J gene: TRBJ2-6; clone size: many; V gene: TRBV7-3; CDR3 protein: CASSLVGSGASSGANVLTF; CDR3 DNA: TGTGCCAGCAGCCTAGTTGGTAGCGGAGCTAGCTCTGGGGCCAACGTCCTGACTTTC
D gene: NA; J gene: TRBJ2-7; clone size: few; V gene: TRBV9; CDR3 protein: CASSLESGQTYEQYF; CDR3 DNA: TGCGCCAGCAGCTTGGAATCGGGACAAACCTACGAGCAGTACTTC
D gene: NA; J gene: TRBJ1-1; clone size: few; V gene: TRBV10-3; CDR3 protein: CASSYQAYTEAFF; CDR3 DNA: TGTGCCAGCAGTTACCAAGCGTACACTGAAGCTTTCTTT
D gene: NA; J gene: TRBJ2-2; clone size: NA; V gene: TRBV7-9; CDR3 protein: CASSGGYTGELFF; CDR3 DNA: TGTGCCAGCAGCGGCGGCTACACCGGGGAGCTGTTTTTT
D gene: NA; J gene: TRBJ2-2; clone size: NA; V gene: TRBV19; CDR3 protein: CASSIDPLTGELFF; CDR3 DNA: TGTGCCAGTAGTATCGATCCGCTAACCGGGGAGCTGTTTTTT
D gene: NA; J gene: TRBJ2-5; clone size: once; V gene: TRBV7-2; CDR3 protein: CASSLPPRQETQYF; CDR3 DNA: TGTGCCAGCAGCTTGCCCCCCAGACAAGAGACCCAGTACTTC
D gene: TRBD1; J gene: TRBJ1-2; clone size: NA; V gene: TRBV10-2; CDR3 protein: CASSAGTEAYGYTF; CDR3 DNA: TGCGCCAGCAGTGCCGGGACAGAGGCGTATGGCTACACCTTC
D gene: TRBD2; J gene: TRBJ2-5; clone size: NA; V gene: TRBV10-3; CDR3 protein: CASKTSGGTDPQYF; CDR3 DNA: TGTGCCAGCAAAACTAGCGGGGGGACGGACCCCCAGTACTTC
D gene: TRBD1; J gene: TRBJ1-6; clone size: many; V gene: TRBV5-4; CDR3 protein: CASSTTGKGSPLHF; CDR3 DNA: TGTGCCAGCAGCACGACAGGGAAAGGCTCACCCCTCCACTTT
D gene: NA; J gene: TRBJ1-6; clone size: many; V gene: TRBV9; CDR3 protein: CASSVERVSNSPLHF; CDR3 DNA: TGTGCCAGCAGCGTAGAGAGGGTTTCGAATTCACCCCTCCACTTT
D gene: NA; J gene: TRBJ1-5; clone size: many; V gene: TRBV7-6; CDR3 protein: CASSARQSNQPQHF; CDR3 DNA: TGTGCCAGCAGCGCCCGACAGTCGAATCAGCCCCAGCATTTT
D gene: NA; J gene: TRBJ2-7; clone size: few; V gene: TRBV14; CDR3 protein: CASSQRRVPYEQYF; CDR3 DNA: TGTGCCAGCAGCCAACGCAGGGTTCCCTACGAGCAGTACTTC
D gene: TRBD2; J gene: TRBJ2-5; clone size: NA; V gene: TRBV20-1; CDR3 protein: CSAILGGGETQYF; CDR3 DNA: TGCAGTGCTATACTGGGGGGAGGGGAGACCCAGTACTTC
D gene: TRBD1; J gene: TRBJ1-1; clone size: NA; V gene: TRBV7-9; CDR3 protein: CASRFGRGHTEAFF; CDR3 DNA: TGTGCCAGCAGGTTCGGGAGGGGGCACACTGAAGCTTTCTTT
D gene: NA; J gene: TRBJ2-5; clone size: few; V gene: TRBV10-2; CDR3 protein: CASSGGSGRHQETQYF; CDR3 DNA: TGCGCCAGCAGTGGAGGGAGCGGGCGCCACCAAGAGACCCAGTACTTC
D gene: TRBD1; J gene: TRBJ1-2; clone size: NA; V gene: TRBV29-1; CDR3 protein: CSVQQGDNYGYTF; CDR3 DNA: TGCAGCGTCCAACAGGGGGACAACTATGGCTACACCTTC
D gene: NA; J gene: TRBJ1-6; clone size: few; V gene: TRBV6-6; CDR3 protein: CASRAAGGSDSPLHF; CDR3 DNA: TGTGCCAGCAGGGCTGCGGGGGGCAGTGATTCACCCCTCCACTTT
D gene: NA; J gene: TRBJ2-7; clone size: NA; V gene: TRBV3-1; CDR3 protein: CASSQAAGRLRYEQYF; CDR3 DNA: TGTGCCAGCAGCCAAGCAGCCGGACGCCTTCGTTACGAGCAGTACTTC
D gene: NA; J gene: TRBJ1-4; clone size: NA; V gene: TRBV9; CDR3 protein: CASSDGLGGGYEKLFF; CDR3 DNA: TGTGCCAGCAGCGATGGGTTGGGCGGAGGTTATGAAAAACTGTTTTTT
D gene: NA; J gene: TRBJ1-2; clone size: NA; V gene: TRBV20-1; CDR3 protein: CSAKEALYGYTF; CDR3 DNA: TGCAGTGCTAAGGAGGCCCTCTATGGCTACACCTTC
D gene: NA; J gene: TRBJ1-5; clone size: NA; V gene: TRBV29-1; CDR3 protein: CSFRQINQPQHF; CDR3 DNA: TGCAGTTTTCGACAGATCAATCAGCCCCAGCATTTT
D gene: NA; J gene: TRBJ1-2; clone size: many; V gene: TRBV5-1; CDR3 protein: CASSFEGLDGYTF; CDR3 DNA: TGCGCCAGCAGCTTCGAGGGTCTGGATGGCTACACCTTC
D gene: NA; J gene: TRBJ1-4; clone size: many; V gene: TRBV25-1; CDR3 protein: CASSEVSGSEKLFF; CDR3 DNA: TGTGCCAGCAGTGAAGTTTCAGGGAGTGAAAAACTGTTTTTT
D gene: NA; J gene: TRBJ2-6; clone size: NA; V gene: TRBV9; CDR3 protein: CASSARIYSGANVLTF; CDR3 DNA: TGTGCCAGCAGCGCCAGAATCTACTCTGGGGCCAACGTCCTGACTTTC
D gene: TRBD1; J gene: TRBJ2-7; clone size: few; V gene: TRBV19; CDR3 protein: CASGRQGRYEQYF; CDR3 DNA: TGTGCCAGTGGGAGACAGGGGCGATACGAGCAGTACTTC
D gene: NA; J gene: TRBJ1-4; clone size: many; V gene: TRBV19; CDR3 protein: CASSPGGTNEKLFF; CDR3 DNA: TGTGCCAGTAGTCCCGGTGGGACTAATGAAAAACTGTTTTTT
D gene: TRBD1; J gene: TRBJ2-5; clone size: many; V gene: TRBV2; CDR3 protein: CAIVIRDREPETQYF; CDR3 DNA: TGTGCCATTGTGATCCGGGACAGGGAGCCGGAGACCCAGTACTTC
D gene: NA; J gene: TRBJ2-3; clone size: NA; V gene: TRBV7-9; CDR3 protein: CASSSGVDLADTQYF; CDR3 DNA: TGTGCCAGCAGCTCAGGGGTCGACTTGGCAGATACGCAGTATTTT
D gene: NA; J gene: TRBJ1-5; clone size: many; V gene: TRBV7-2; CDR3 protein: CASSFDSSQPQHF; CDR3 DNA: TGTGCCAGCAGCTTCGATAGTTCTCAGCCCCAGCATTTT
D gene: TRBD1; J gene: TRBJ2-7; clone size: NA; V gene: TRBV19; CDR3 protein: CASNPDGTVEYEQYF; CDR3 DNA: TGTGCCAGTAACCCAGACGGGACAGTTGAGTACGAGCAGTACTTC
D gene: NA; J gene: TRBJ1-2; clone size: many; V gene: TRBV29-1; CDR3 protein: CSVEVPPTDNYGYTF; CDR3 DNA: TGCAGCGTTGAGGTTCCCCCAACTGATAACTATGGCTACACCTTC
D gene: NA; J gene: TRBJ1-4; clone size: few; V gene: TRBV12-3/TRBV12-4; CDR3 protein: CASSPGGLREKLFF; CDR3 DNA: TGTGCCAGCAGCCCGGGGGGGTTGCGGGAAAAACTGTTTTTT
D gene: NA; J gene: TRBJ1-1; clone size: NA; V gene: TRBV2; CDR3 protein: CASSEVVSGSTEAFF; CDR3 DNA: TGTGCCAGCAGTGAAGTGGTCTCGGGGAGCACTGAAGCTTTCTTT
D gene: NA; J gene: TRBJ2-5; clone size: few; V gene: TRBV11-2; CDR3 protein: CASSLDGRGGETQYF; CDR3 DNA: TGTGCCAGCAGCTTAGATGGCAGGGGCGGAGAGACCCAGTACTTC
D gene: TRBD2; J gene: TRBJ2-5; clone size: few; V gene: TRBV20-1; CDR3 protein: CSARLAGGGFQTQYF; CDR3 DNA: TGCAGTGCTAGACTAGCGGGAGGGGGTTTTCAGACCCAGTACTTC
D gene: NA; J gene: TRBJ2-3; clone size: NA; V gene: TRBV19; CDR3 protein: CASSIFTATDTQYF; CDR3 DNA: TGTGCCAGTAGTATATTCACAGCCACAGATACGCAGTATTTT
D gene: TRBD1; J gene: TRBJ2-6; clone size: NA; V gene: TRBV20-1; CDR3 protein: CSAGQGSLRPGANVLTF; CDR3 DNA: TGCAGTGCAGGACAGGGGTCACTTAGGCCCGGGGCCAACGTCCTGACTTTC